A selection of T cell receptor beta chains follows, all from one sample in a study of response to subunit inactivated influenza vaccine. TCRdb called the RT-PCR reads again in MiXCR, with one record for every CDR3 protein. The sample holds approximately 530,000 distinct CDR3 sequences; approximately 7.6% are singletons and the top ten take 10% to 15%. The starting material was PBMCs from blood, obtained approximately 25 months after vaccination. These receptors all stem from a man in his fifties or sixties who received an inactivated influenza vaccine. Both conserved end residues are part of each CDR3. Each record gives: D gene, V gene, J gene, clone size, CDR3 DNA, CDR3 protein. D genes are given only for firm matches. Size is stated for part of the rows, as once, few or many counts, or as a class when the clone is expanded.

d_gene: NA; v_gene: TRBV7-2; j_gene: TRBJ2-7; abundance: NA; CDR3nt: TGTGCCAGCAGCTTAAAGGCTAGCAACGAGCAGTACTTC; CDR3aa: CASSLKASNEQYF
d_gene: NA; v_gene: TRBV7-9; j_gene: TRBJ2-7; abundance: NA; CDR3nt: TGTGCCAGCAGCTTAGCAATCCCAAGCAGCTCCTACGAGCAGTACTTC; CDR3aa: CASSLAIPSSSYEQYF
d_gene: TRBD1; v_gene: TRBV29-1; j_gene: TRBJ1-4; abundance: NA; CDR3nt: TGCAGCGTTGGGGACAGGGGGTCCCCTAATGAAAAACTGTTTTTT; CDR3aa: CSVGDRGSPNEKLFF
d_gene: TRBD1; v_gene: TRBV27; j_gene: TRBJ2-1; abundance: NA; CDR3nt: TGTGCCAGCAAAAGACAGGGGGCTTTCAATGAGCAGTTCTTC; CDR3aa: CASKRQGAFNEQFF
d_gene: NA; v_gene: TRBV5-4; j_gene: TRBJ2-2; abundance: few; CDR3nt: TGTGCCAGCAGCTTGGTTGGTAGCCACGGGGAGCTGTTTTTT; CDR3aa: CASSLVGSHGELFF
d_gene: NA; v_gene: TRBV28; j_gene: TRBJ2-7; abundance: NA; CDR3nt: TGTGCCAGCACCCAGGTCAGGACCGGGGGAGAGCAGTACTTC; CDR3aa: CASTQVRTGGEQYF
d_gene: NA; v_gene: TRBV5-1; j_gene: TRBJ2-7; abundance: few; CDR3nt: TGCGCCAGCAGCGTAAACAGGGACGCCTACGAGCAGTACTTC; CDR3aa: CASSVNRDAYEQYF
d_gene: NA; v_gene: TRBV20-1; j_gene: TRBJ2-7; abundance: few; CDR3nt: TGCAGTGCTAGAGAAGAGGGCGCAAAAATCTCCTACGAGCAGTACTTC; CDR3aa: CSAREEGAKISYEQYF
d_gene: TRBD1; v_gene: TRBV12-3/TRBV12-4; j_gene: TRBJ2-1; abundance: few; CDR3nt: TGTGCCAGCAGTTTCGGCGACAGGGGCTCCTACAATGAGCAGTTCTTC; CDR3aa: CASSFGDRGSYNEQFF
d_gene: NA; v_gene: TRBV20-1; j_gene: TRBJ2-5; abundance: NA; CDR3nt: TGCAGTGCTAGCGGGTCCCTCCAAGAGACCCAGTACTTC; CDR3aa: CSASGSLQETQYF
d_gene: NA; v_gene: TRBV25-1; j_gene: TRBJ1-2; abundance: few; CDR3nt: TGTGCCAGCAGTGAACCCGGTGGCCCTGGCTACACCTTC; CDR3aa: CASSEPGGPGYTF
d_gene: TRBD1; v_gene: TRBV7-6; j_gene: TRBJ1-4; abundance: few; CDR3nt: TGTGCCAGCAGCTCCGGACAGGCCTCTAATGAAAAACTGTTTTTT; CDR3aa: CASSSGQASNEKLFF
d_gene: NA; v_gene: TRBV7-8; j_gene: TRBJ2-3; abundance: many; CDR3nt: TGTGCCAGCAGCTCTTTACACACGGATACGCAGTATTTT; CDR3aa: CASSSLHTDTQYF
d_gene: NA; v_gene: TRBV18; j_gene: TRBJ2-1; abundance: few; CDR3nt: TGTGCCAGCTACGGACAACCGAGCTCCTACAATGAGCAGTTCTTC; CDR3aa: CASYGQPSSYNEQFF
d_gene: NA; v_gene: TRBV29-1; j_gene: TRBJ2-2; abundance: few; CDR3nt: TGCAGCGTTGCAACAGGAGCGAACACCGGGGAGCTGTTTTTT; CDR3aa: CSVATGANTGELFF
d_gene: NA; v_gene: TRBV7-9; j_gene: TRBJ2-1; abundance: NA; CDR3nt: TGTGCCAGCAGCCAACCGGGACAAACCTACAATGAGCAGTTCTTC; CDR3aa: CASSQPGQTYNEQFF
d_gene: TRBD2; v_gene: TRBV5-1; j_gene: TRBJ2-2; abundance: many; CDR3nt: TGCGCCAGCACGCGGGGGACGAACACCGGGGAGCTGTTTTTT; CDR3aa: CASTRGTNTGELFF
d_gene: TRBD1; v_gene: TRBV6-1; j_gene: TRBJ2-7; abundance: NA; CDR3nt: TGTGCCAGCAGTGGGGAAAGACAGGGATACGAGCAGTACTTC; CDR3aa: CASSGERQGYEQYF
d_gene: TRBD1; v_gene: TRBV7-6; j_gene: TRBJ2-1; abundance: NA; CDR3nt: TGTGCCAGCAGCCAGTTGCGATTCGGACAGGGCTCCTACAATGAGCAGTTCTTC; CDR3aa: CASSQLRFGQGSYNEQFF
d_gene: TRBD2; v_gene: TRBV9; j_gene: TRBJ2-4; abundance: many; CDR3nt: TGTGCCAGCAGCGTAGTCCCTAGCGGGGGGAAAAACATTCAGTACTTC; CDR3aa: CASSVVPSGGKNIQYF
d_gene: TRBD2; v_gene: TRBV4-2; j_gene: TRBJ2-1; abundance: NA; CDR3nt: TGTGCCAGCAGCCAATCCCTCCTAGCGGGGGCCCCTAGCTCCTACAATGAGCAGTTCTTC; CDR3aa: CASSQSLLAGAPSSYNEQFF
d_gene: NA; v_gene: TRBV5-4; j_gene: TRBJ2-1; abundance: many; CDR3nt: TGTGCCGTCGGATCGCTCCAGAATGAGCAGTTCTTC; CDR3aa: CAVGSLQNEQFF